Each of the 5 T cell receptor beta chains below was sequenced from the same sample in a study of CD8 T cells in Susac syndrome. Roughly 0.5 to 1 ug RNA was reverse transcribed with random hexamers. TCRdb called the immunoSEQ multiplex PCR reads again in MiXCR, with one record for every CDR3 protein. The table includes about 290,000 distinct CDR3 sequences, 70% to 90% detected once. Sequencing was carried out using CD8+ T cells from PBMCs. The source of these receptors is a human donor with multiple sclerosis.

V and J are TRBV29-1 and TRBJ2-7; D is possibly TRBD1 (5 bases). V was cut by 4 bases and J by 3 bases, with 22 bases left in between. The CDR3 totals 16 residues. From germline, CDR1 is SQVTM and CDR2 ANQGSEA. CDR3 nucleotides: TGCAGCGTTGTGATGGCCCGAGACAGTGTCTACTACGAGCAGTACTTC. Encoded protein: CSVVMARDSVYYEQYF.

V usage is TRBV10-3 and J usage is TRBJ2-5; D is perhaps TRBD1 or TRBD2 (5 bases each). V lost 4 bases and J 1 base, leaving 10 bases between the germline ends. The CDR3 runs 14 residues. The germline V gene encodes CDR1 ENHRY and CDR2 SYGVKD. The CDR3 sequence is CAISGETAQETQYF. CDR3 sequence (DNA): TGTGCCATCAGTGGGGAGACAGCCCAAGAGACCCAGTACTTC.

The rearrangement uses TRBV2 and TRBJ2-5; the match to TRBD2 covers 7 bases. Germline lookup yields CDR1 SNHLY and CDR2 FYNNEI. The J segment lost 3 bases and the V segment lost 8 bases, leaving 3 bases of the junction unmatched. CDR3 length equals 12 residues. Here the CDR3 DNA reads TGTGCCAGCCTGAGCGGGAAAGAGACCCAGTACTTC. The encoded protein is CASLSGKETQYF.

The count of this clonotype is one. The chain carries TRBV30 and TRBJ2-2; the D gene is possibly TRBD1 (6 bases). Trimming took 0 bases from V and 6 from J, leaving 14 bases between them. The CDR3 spans 15 residues. Germline V gene sequence: CDR1 GTSNPN, CDR2 SVGIG (reference sequence). CDR3 amino acids: CAWSVYQGFAGELFF. For the CDR3, the DNA is TGTGCCTGGAGTGTATATCAGGGGTTCGCCGGGGAGCTGTTTTTT. Full variable domain (remainder filled in from reference TRBV30 and TRBJ2-2): SQTIHQWPATLVQPVGSPLSLECTVEGTSNPNLYWYRQAAGRGLQLLFYSVGIGQISSEVPQNLSASRPQDRQFILSSKKLLLSDSGFYLCAWSVYQGFAGELFFGEGSRLTVL.

The chain recombines TRBV27 with TRBJ2-1; TRBD1 matches at 11 bases. With V trimmed by 3 bases and J by 8 bases, 3 bases remained unmatched. Germline assignment: CDR1 MNHEY and CDR2 SMNVEV (reference sequence). The CDR3 runs 14 residues. The CDR3 coding sequence is TGTGCCAGCAGTTTCGGACAGGGGGCGTATGAGCAGTTCTTC. Translating gives CASSFGQGAYEQFF.